The 28 T cell receptor beta chains given below trace back to one sample, sequenced in a study of blood T cells in healthy people across ages. Using a J-beta primer mix together with a sample-barcoded 5' primer, a second PCR was run for 7 to 11 cycles. Each CDR3 protein is one row after TCRdb ran MiXCR on the 5' RACE reads. This sample has about 750,000 distinct CDR3 sequences, with about 53% found just once. Sequenced input: blood. Receptors originate from an elderly man in good health.

This clonotype was counted only a few times. This chain uses TRBV29-1 with TRBJ2-7; possibly TRBD2 for D (5 bases). In germline, CDR1 is SQVTM, CDR2 ANQGSEA. V lost 1 base and J 0 bases, leaving 10 bases between the germline ends. The CDR3 sequence is 14 residues long. The CDR3 DNA sequence: TGCAGCGTTGAAGTTCCGGGGTCCTCCTACGAGCAGTACTTC. Protein product: CSVEVPGSSYEQYF.

A remark on this clonotype: Germline and junction disagree at one end, which may indicate a read error. The gene calls are TRBV9 and TRBJ1-4; D is undetermined. This CDR3 is 14 amino acids long. Per the germline V gene, CDR1 is SGDLS and CDR2 is YYNGEE. CDR3 protein: CASSVRSTNEKLFF. The CDR3 nucleotides read TGTGCCAGCAGCGTAAGATCAACTAACGAAAAACTGTTTTTT.

This sequence joins TRBV6-6 and TRBJ1-1, with TRBD1 matching 7 bases. CDR3 length equals 13 residues. V lost 6 bases and J lost 1; bases outside the gene matches: 2. Germline CDR1 MNHNY, CDR2 SVGAGI (reference sequence). The CDR3 DNA reads TGTGCCAGCAGGACAGGGCCGAACACTGAAGCTTTCTTT. Amino acid sequence: CASRTGPNTEAFF.

A single count supports this clonotype. V gene TRBV9 combines with J gene TRBJ2-5, with TRBD2 identical over 16 bases. Germline CDR1 SGDLS, CDR2 YYNGEE. Unmatched junction bases numbered 11, after V lost 7 bases and J lost 2 bases. The CDR3 contains 18 residues. The CDR3 DNA follows: TGTGCCAGCTCGGTGGGGGGACTAGCGGGAGGGGGTCAAGAGACCCAGTACTTC. Translating it yields CASSVGGLAGGGQETQYF.

The rearrangement uses TRBV24-1 and TRBJ2-1; D possibly corresponds to TRBD2 (5 bases). The germline V gene has CDR1 KGHDR and CDR2 SFDVKD. This CDR3 is 13 amino acids long. Trimming removed 5 bases at V and 4 bases at J, with 8 bases between. CDR3 loop: CATSGTSYNEQFF. The CDR3 DNA reads as TGTGCCACCAGTGGCACTAGTTACAATGAGCAGTTCTTC.

This clonotype showed up just a few times. The chain joins TRBV4-1 to TRBJ1-1; 7 bases match TRBD1. V lost 3 bases, J lost 2 bases, and 6 bases stayed unmatched. This CDR3 comprises 15 residues. Looked up from germline, CDR1 is MGHRA and CDR2 is YSYEKL. The CDR3 DNA reads TGCGCCAGCAGCCAGTATGGGACAGCAAACACTGAAGCTTTCTTT. It translates to CASSQYGTANTEAFF.

The J gene is TRBJ1-6, the V gene TRBV5-5, with D possibly matching TRBD1 (5 bases). The CDR3 is 18 residues long. V shed 4 bases and J shed 0 bases, with 17 bases lying between them. From germline, CDR1 is SGHKS and CDR2 YYEKEE (reference sequence). CDR3 in amino acids: CASSPGGRASSYNSPLHF. In DNA, the CDR3 is TGTGCCAGCAGCCCTGGGGGTCGGGCCTCCTCCTATAATTCACCCCTCCACTTT.

This clonotype was counted between two and nine times. The CDR3 bases are TGTGCCAGCAGCGTAGCCGCCGGCGGGGTCGGGCAGCCCCAGCATTTT. This encodes CASSVAAGGVGQPQHF. V gene TRBV9 combines with J gene TRBJ1-5; no firm D call. CDR3 length equals 16 residues. V was trimmed by 0 bases and J by 7 bases, leaving 17 bases between them. Germline assignment: CDR1 SGDLS and CDR2 YYNGEE. Based on the CDR3 plus reference TRBV9 and TRBJ1-5, the full variable domain is DSGVTQTPKHLITATGQRVTLRCSPRSGDLSVYWYQQSLDQGLQFLIQYYNGEERAKGNILERFSAQQFPDLHSELNLSSLELGDSALYFCASSVAAGGVGQPQHFGDGTRLSIL.

The V call is TRBV29-1, the J call TRBJ1-2; 7 nucleotides align to TRBD1. The junction had 15 bases not matched to a gene; V was cut back by 7 bases and J by 1 base. Germline V CDR1 and CDR2: SQVTM, ANQGSEA. The CDR3 sequence is 16 residues long. DNA of the CDR3: TGCAGCGCTGGGAGCACCGACAGGGTCCTTAACTATGGCTACACCTTC. It specifies CSAGSTDRVLNYGYTF. Combining the CDR3 with reference TRBV29-1 and TRBJ1-2 gives the whole variable domain SAVISQKPSRDICQRGTSLTIQCQVDSQVTMMFWYRQQPGQSLTLIATANQGSEATYESGFVIDKFPISRPNLTFSTLTVSNMSPEDSSIYLCSAGSTDRVLNYGYTFGSGTRLTVV.

This clonotype has just a few counts. V is TRBV9 and J is TRBJ2-1; unclear D gene. V shed 1 base and J shed 7 bases, with 12 bases lying between them. This CDR3 contains 14 residues. Germline-derived CDR1 and CDR2 are SGDLS and YYNGEE. CDR3 bases: TGTGCCAGCAGCGTATGGGCCAGGTGGAATGAGCAGTTCTTC. This gives the protein CASSVWARWNEQFF.

The genes are TRBV7-9 and TRBJ2-5, with 9 nucleotides matching TRBD1. The V gene end was trimmed by 4 bases and the J gene end by 4 bases; junction bases not matched to a gene: 10. Germline V gene sequence: CDR1 SEHNR, CDR2 FQNEAQ (reference sequence). The CDR3 length is 16 residues. As DNA, the CDR3 is TGTGCCAGCAGCTCGGGACAGGGTGGAGTGGGAGAGACCCAGTACTTC. This codes for CASSSGQGGVGETQYF. The variable domain in full, completed from reference TRBV7-9 and TRBJ2-5, reads DTGVSQNPRHKITKRGQNVTFRCDPISEHNRLYWYRQTLGQGPEFLTYFQNEAQLEKSRLLSDRFSAERPKGSFSTLEIQRTEQGDSAMYLCASSSGQGGVGETQYFGPGTRLLVL.

The chain recombines TRBV11-2 with TRBJ2-7; D call uncertain. V was clipped by 5 bases and J by 2 bases, with 7 bases between them. The CDR3 covers 12 residues. CDR1 is SGHAT, CDR2 FQNNGV, per germline. The CDR3 region is CASSQSTYEQYF. CDR3 bases: TGTGCCAGCAGCCAGAGCACCTACGAGCAGTACTTC.

This clonotype was picked up one time. The V and J genes are TRBV5-1 and TRBJ2-3; no firm D call. V gave up 1 base and J gave up 6 bases, with 12 bases separating them. From germline, CDR1 is SGHRS and CDR2 YFSETQ. The CDR3 has 14 residues. The CDR3, as DNA: TGCGCCAGCAGCTTGAACCTAGGTAGGGATACGCAGTATTTT. This sequence encodes CASSLNLGRDTQYF.

Concerning this clonotype itself: Sequence at one end of the junction differs from germline and may be a read error. V usage is TRBV15 and J usage is TRBJ2-4, with D unclear. Germline V gene data show CDR1 as LNHNV and CDR2 as YYDKDF (reference sequence). The CDR3 is 16 amino acids. CDR3 sequence: CATSGPSGAFKNIRYF. The CDR3, as DNA: TGTGCCACCAGCGGTCCTTCAGGAGCATTTAAAAACATTCGGTACTTC.

This chain connects TRBV6-1 to TRBJ2-3; D unresolved. The CDR3 totals 16 residues. V was shortened by 4 bases and J by 0 bases, with 14 bases between the two germline ends. Germline V lookup: CDR1 MNHNS, CDR2 SASEGT. The CDR3 is CASSVGPPPSTDTQYF. Here the CDR3 DNA reads TGTGCCAGCAGTGTTGGGCCCCCCCCTAGCACAGATACGCAGTATTTT.

V gene TRBV6-2 or TRBV6-3 combines with J gene TRBJ1-2; D not certain. The CDR3 contains 13 residues. Deletions cut 6 bases from V and 2 bases from J, with 10 bases between. Looked up from germline, CDR1 is MNHEY and CDR2 is SVGEGT. This CDR3 is CASRDVSNYGYTF. In nucleotides, the CDR3 is TGTGCCAGCAGAGACGTAAGCAACTATGGCTACACCTTC.

This clonotype was seen only a few times. V usage is TRBV7-2 and J usage is TRBJ2-3, with 8 bases identical to TRBD2. The CDR3 sequence is 14 residues long. CDR1 is SGHTA and CDR2 is FQGNSA in the germline V gene. The J segment lost 14 bases and the V segment lost 3 bases, leaving 13 bases of the junction unmatched. The CDR3 here is CASSFGGIAGYAYF. CDR3 coding DNA: TGTGCCAGCAGCTTCGGCGGAATAGCGGGATACGCGTATTTT.

The J gene is TRBJ2-7, the V gene TRBV11-2; a weak D match, TRBD2 (6 bases). The CDR3 extends over 16 amino acids. The germline V gene encodes CDR1 SGHAT and CDR2 FQNNGV. Trimming shortened V by 1 base and J by 7 bases, and 20 bases separated the two germline ends. This CDR3 is CASSLVRLSRGHEQYF. The CDR3 DNA reads TGTGCCAGCAGCTTAGTGAGGCTTTCGCGGGGCCATGAGCAGTACTTC. The variable domain in full, completed from reference TRBV11-2 and TRBJ2-7, reads EAGVAQSPRYKIIEKRQSVAFWCNPISGHATLYWYQQILGQGPKLLIQFQNNGVVDDSQLPKDRFSAERLKGVDSTLKIQPAKLEDSAVYLCASSLVRLSRGHEQYFGPGTRLTVT.

The chain uses TRBV10-3 and TRBJ2-4; 11 bases map to TRBD2. V dropped 8 bases and J dropped 13; count of bases not matched to a gene: 13. This CDR3 comprises 14 residues. The V gene's germline CDR1 is ENHRY and CDR2 SYGVKD. CDR3 coding DNA: TGTGCCATCGGGACTAGCGGACCCACGGGGGAGCAGTACTTC. Protein product: CAIGTSGPTGEQYF.

J is TRBJ2-5 and V is TRBV27, with D perhaps TRBD1 or TRBD2 (5 bases each). Trimming shortened V by 2 bases and J by 4 bases, and 20 bases separated the two germline ends. CDR1 is MNHEY, CDR2 SMNVEV, per germline (reference sequence). The CDR3 has 17 residues. The CDR3 DNA follows: TGTGCCAGCAGTTTAAGGAGAGGTGTGGGGGTCCCAGAGACCCAGTACTTC. It codes for CASSLRRGVGVPETQYF.

The chain's CDR3 is CARRTSAPDQTREQFF. The CDR3 nucleotides read TGTGCCAGAAGGACTAGCGCCCCAGACCAGACACGGGAGCAGTTCTTC. The chain combines TRBV25-1 with TRBJ2-1; 9 bases line up with TRBD2. The CDR3 is 16 residues long. Germline values: CDR1 MGHDK, CDR2 SYGVNS. The V segment lost 9 bases and the J segment 10 bases; nucleotides outside the gene matches: 19.

CDR3 amino acids: CASSQDPAGYHYEQYF. CDR3 DNA: TGTGCCAGCAGCCAAGATCCAGCGGGGTACCACTACGAGCAGTACTTC. V is TRBV3-1 and J is TRBJ2-7, with 7 bases aligning to TRBD2. The CDR3 covers 16 residues. Germline V lookup: CDR1 LGHDT, CDR2 YNNKEL (reference sequence). Germline trimming cut 0 bases from V and 3 bases from J; bases unmatched to any gene: 8.

Here the CDR3 reads CASSYSGTSGVKAYNEQFF. In DNA, the CDR3 is TGTGCCAGCAGTTACTCCGGGACTAGCGGGGTAAAAGCCTACAATGAGCAGTTCTTC. V gene TRBV6-5 combines with J gene TRBJ2-1, with 13 bases lining up with TRBD2. The germline V gene encodes CDR1 MNHEY and CDR2 SVGAGI. This CDR3 is 19 amino acids long. Trimming removed 0 bases from V and 2 bases from J; junction bases left unmatched: 7.

This clonotype occurred many times. The chain is built from TRBV29-1 and TRBJ2-5; a possible D gene is TRBD2 (6 bases). The CDR3 runs 12 residues. Germline V gene sequence: CDR1 SQVTM, CDR2 ANQGSEA. Between the trimmed V and J ends, which lost 5 bases and 3 bases, there was a span of 10 bases. The CDR3 nucleotides are TGCAGCGTTAGGGACTCTAAAGAGACCCAGTACTTC. Encoded protein: CSVRDSKETQYF.

The chain carries TRBV3-1 and TRBJ2-4; D remains unclear. Trimming shortened V by 1 base and J by 13 bases, and 11 bases separated the two germline ends. The CDR3 is 12 residues long. The germline gives CDR1 LGHDT, CDR2 YNNKEL (reference sequence). The CDR3 sequence: CASSQVWKEQYF. The CDR3 coding sequence is TGTGCCAGCAGCCAAGTTTGGAAGGAGCAGTACTTC.

This clonotype was found a few times. The chain has TRBV11-2 and TRBJ2-4; D may be TRBD2 (6 bases). The V gene's germline CDR1 is SGHAT and CDR2 FQNNGV. The CDR3 contains 14 residues. Trimming shortened V by 5 bases and J by 7 bases, and 15 bases separated the two germline ends. The CDR3 DNA reads TGTGCCAGCAGCCCTCGACTAGGGTACAACATTCAGTACTTC. Its protein product is CASSPRLGYNIQYF. The complete variable domain, with remaining parts taken from reference TRBV11-2 and TRBJ2-4, reads EAGVAQSPRYKIIEKRQSVAFWCNPISGHATLYWYQQILGQGPKLLIQFQNNGVVDDSQLPKDRFSAERLKGVDSTLKIQPAKLEDSAVYLCASSPRLGYNIQYFGAGTRLSVL.

The chain is built from TRBV27 and TRBJ2-1; TRBD2 agrees at 12 bases. V gave up 5 bases and J gave up 7 bases; unmatched junction bases: 6. The CDR3 has 15 amino acids. Germline CDR1 and CDR2: MNHEY and SMNVEV (reference sequence). CDR3 residues: CASSTRTSGINEQFF. The CDR3 DNA is TGTGCCAGCAGTACCCGGACTAGCGGGATAAATGAGCAGTTCTTC.

The CDR3 reads CASSPVTGEAGYTF. CDR3 in DNA: TGCGCCAGCAGCCCGGTGACCGGGGAAGCAGGCTACACCTTC. The gene calls are TRBV5-1 and TRBJ1-2; D is unresolved. V was shortened by 4 bases and J by 8 bases, with 18 bases between the two germline ends. Germline V gives CDR1 SGHRS, CDR2 YFSETQ. The CDR3 spans 14 residues.